These 22 T cell receptor beta chains share one sample of origin, sequenced in a study of blood T cell repertoires in COVID-19. Method: immunoSEQ multiplex PCR; TCRdb's copy keeps in-frame clones and lacks some. The sample shows around 150,000 clones, about 75% of them seen only once. The sample comprised PBMCs or T cells enriched from blood (not recorded which). The receptors were sampled from a woman aged 45-65 years who had recovered from COVID-19.

The chain is built from TRBV25-1 and TRBJ1-1; D is possibly TRBD1 (5 bases). The CDR3 is made up of 14 amino acids. CDR1 and CDR2 (germline): MGHDK, SYGVNS. The germline V and J ends were trimmed by 5 bases and 0 bases, with 10 bases remaining between them. This CDR3 reads CASSFGTLNTEAFF. CDR3 bases: TGTGCCAGCAGTTTCGGGACTCTGAACACTGAAGCTTTCTTT. The full variable domain, with the rest looked up from reference TRBV25-1 and TRBJ1-1, is EADIYQTPRYLVIGTGKKITLECSQTMGHDKMYWYQQDPGMELHLIHYSYGVNSTEKGDLSSESTVSRIRTEHFPLTLESARPSHTSQYLCASSFGTLNTEAFFGQGTRLTVV.

This clone was counted between two and nine times. The chain joins TRBV11-2 to TRBJ1-1; the D is unclear. Trimming left V 5 bases short and J 11 bases short, with 18 bases between. This CDR3 contains 13 residues. Germline V gene data show CDR1 as SGHAT and CDR2 as FQNNGV. In nucleotides, the CDR3 is TGTGCCAGCAGCCCGGAGCCGGGGATAAAGGCTTTCTTT. It codes for CASSPEPGIKAFF. Full variable domain (rest looked up from reference TRBV11-2 and TRBJ1-1): EAGVAQSPRYKIIEKRQSVAFWCNPISGHATLYWYQQILGQGPKLLIQFQNNGVVDDSQLPKDRFSAERLKGVDSTLKIQPAKLEDSAVYLCASSPEPGIKAFFGQGTRLTVV.

The chain uses TRBV19 and TRBJ1-2, with D unclear. V was shortened by 5 bases and J by 4 bases, with 11 bases between the two germline ends. The CDR3 runs 13 residues. The V gene's germline CDR1 is LNHDA and CDR2 SQIVND (reference sequence). CDR3 loop: CASSPGRLYGYTF. The CDR3 bases are TGTGCCAGTAGTCCAGGAAGGCTCTATGGCTACACCTTC.

V and J are TRBV5-4 and TRBJ2-5, with 10 bases that match TRBD1. V lost 4 bases and J lost 4; bases outside the gene matches: 1. The CDR3 runs 13 residues. The V gene's germline CDR1 is SGHNT and CDR2 YYREEE (reference sequence). This chain's CDR3 is CASSDRGLETQYF. In nucleotides, the CDR3 is TGTGCCAGCAGCGACAGGGGGCTAGAGACCCAGTACTTC.

This chain connects TRBV14 to TRBJ1-6; D unresolved. The germline gives CDR1 SGHDN, CDR2 FVKESK. The V end lost 7 bases, the J end lost 0 bases, and 4 bases lay between the germline ends. The CDR3 sequence is 13 residues long. CDR3: CASTGSYNSPLHF. The CDR3 DNA is TGTGCCAGCACCGGCTCCTATAATTCACCCCTCCACTTT.

CDR3 protein: CASSSETGNYEQYF. The CDR3 nucleotides read TGTGCCAGCAGCTCGGAGACAGGGAACTACGAGCAGTACTTC. This rearrangement joins TRBV7-3 to TRBJ2-7; TRBD1 matches 7 bases. This CDR3 comprises 14 residues. CDR1 is SGHTA, CDR2 FQGTGA, per germline. J was trimmed by 3 bases and V by 4 bases; bases with no gene match: 6.

The chain joins TRBV19 to TRBJ2-3; maybe TRBD2 (5 bases). This CDR3 spans 13 amino acids. Germline CDR1 LNHDA, CDR2 SQIVND (reference sequence). V shed 3 bases and J shed 8 bases, with 12 bases lying between them. The CDR3 loop is CASSIPGRGTQYF. CDR3 DNA: TGTGCCAGTAGTATTCCAGGTCGGGGTACGCAGTATTTT.

This chain links TRBV5-6 with TRBJ1-2, with TRBD1 matching 8 bases. Trimming at V came to 4 bases and at J to 8 bases, leaving 13 bases not matched to a gene. CDR1 SGHDT and CDR2 YYEEEE come from the germline V gene. The CDR3 has 15 amino acids. CDR3: CASSRGPQGAGGYTF. CDR3 DNA sequence: TGTGCCAGCAGCCGTGGACCCCAGGGGGCCGGGGGCTACACCTTC.

The CDR3 spells CASSSDAGTRVIQYF. The CDR3 nucleotides are TGTGCCAGCTCATCCGACGCCGGGACAAGGGTCATTCAGTACTTC. This chain links TRBV18 with TRBJ2-4; D might be TRBD1 (6 bases). Deletions cut 5 bases from V and 9 bases from J, with 20 bases between. CDR1 is KGHSH and CDR2 is LQKENI in the germline V gene. The CDR3 totals 15 residues.

The rearrangement links TRBV19 to TRBJ1-2; weak D call: TRBD1 (6 bases). The V and J ends lost 5 bases and 2 bases respectively, with 9 bases between them. Germline V gene data show CDR1 as LNHDA and CDR2 as SQIVND (reference sequence). This CDR3 region has 13 residues. The CDR3 loop is CASSDQGNYGYTF. DNA of the CDR3: TGTGCCAGTAGTGACCAGGGGAACTATGGCTACACCTTC.

The chain couples TRBV9 to TRBJ1-1; 8 bases fit TRBD1. From germline, CDR1 is SGDLS and CDR2 YYNGEE. V dropped 8 bases and J dropped 5; count of bases not matched to a gene: 8. The CDR3 has 13 amino acids. DNA for the CDR3: TGTGCCAGTACCCAGGGGGCGGATACTGAAGCTTTCTTT. Protein product: CASTQGADTEAFF. Full variable domain (missing parts from reference TRBV9 and TRBJ1-1): DSGVTQTPKHLITATGQRVTLRCSPRSGDLSVYWYQQSLDQGLQFLIQYYNGEERAKGNILERFSAQQFPDLHSELNLSSLELGDSALYFCASTQGADTEAFFGQGTRLTVV.

The rearrangement links TRBV3-1 (or the pseudogene TRBV3-2) to TRBJ2-1; D ambiguous. The CDR3 has 13 amino acids. The germline CDR1 and CDR2 sequences are LGHDT and YNNKEL (reference sequence). V was pared by 4 bases and J by 0 bases, with 4 bases between. The CDR3 bases are TGTGCCAGCAGCCCGGTCTCCTACAATGAGCAGTTCTTC. Amino acids: CASSPVSYNEQFF.

The genes are TRBV19 and TRBJ2-1, with D tentatively TRBD1 (6 bases). The germline V gene encodes CDR1 LNHDA and CDR2 SQIVND (reference sequence). V was trimmed by 0 bases and J by 4 bases, leaving 10 bases between them. This CDR3 has 15 residues. CDR3: CASSIDRGNYNEQFF. CDR3 sequence (DNA): TGTGCCAGTAGTATAGACAGGGGCAATTACAATGAGCAGTTCTTC.

The chain recombines TRBV5-4 with TRBJ1-2; 7 nucleotides agree with TRBD1. The CDR3 spans 15 residues. V dropped 2 bases and J dropped 4; count of bases not matched to a gene: 8. Germline assignment: CDR1 SGHNT and CDR2 YYREEE (reference sequence). CDR3 nucleotides: TGTGCCAGCAGCTTATTCTCCCGACAGGGCTATGGCTACACCTTC. Protein: CASSLFSRQGYGYTF.

V gene TRBV7-3 combines with J gene TRBJ2-1; 8 bases map to TRBD2. CDR3 length: 15 residues. Germline-derived CDR1 and CDR2 are SGHTA and FQGTGA. Losses at the gene ends were 5 bases for V and 7 bases for J; bases not matched to a gene: 10. CDR3 sequence reads: CASSVGLAHMNEQFF. The CDR3 bases are TGTGCCAGCAGCGTCGGACTAGCCCACATGAATGAGCAGTTCTTC.

The rearrangement uses TRBV5-1 and TRBJ2-3; no firm D call. The V and J ends lost 4 bases and 1 base respectively, with 13 bases between them. Germline V gives CDR1 SGHRS, CDR2 YFSETQ. CDR3 size: 15 residues. Here the CDR3 DNA reads TGCGCCAGCAGCCCGATCGAGGTTCGCACAGATACGCAGTATTTT. Translating gives CASSPIEVRTDTQYF.

The V gene is TRBV10-1, the J gene TRBJ2-7; tentative D call: TRBD1 (6 bases). V was pared by 1 base and J by 0 bases, with 10 bases between. CDR1 is WNHNN, CDR2 SYGVQD, per germline (reference sequence). This CDR3 has 15 amino acids. For the CDR3, the DNA is TGCGCCAGCAGTGAGTATAGGGGGAGCTCCTACGAGCAGTACTTC. Amino acid sequence: CASSEYRGSSYEQYF.

Only a few counts were recorded for this clone. This chain links TRBV29-1 with TRBJ1-2, with a weak D call TRBD1 (6 bases). Germline values: CDR1 SQVTM, CDR2 ANQGSEA. V lost 6 bases and J 2 bases, leaving 10 bases between the germline ends. The CDR3 totals 12 residues. The CDR3: CSVGTSNYGYTF. The DNA of the CDR3 is TGCAGCGTAGGGACAAGCAACTATGGCTACACCTTC.

The CDR3 spells CASSQVPGGAYEQYF. As DNA, the CDR3 is TGTGCCAGCAGCCAAGTTCCAGGGGGCGCTTACGAGCAGTACTTC. The J gene is TRBJ2-7, the V gene TRBV14, with 8 bases matching TRBD1. The CDR3 is 15 residues long. Germline V gene data show CDR1 as SGHDN and CDR2 as FVKESK. The J segment lost 4 bases and the V segment lost 1 base, leaving 6 bases of the junction unmatched.

The chain combines TRBV5-1 with TRBJ1-5; perhaps TRBD1 as D (5 bases). Trimming stripped 4 bases from V and 4 bases from J, with 18 bases between. This CDR3 has 16 amino acids. Germline loops: CDR1 SGHRS, CDR2 YFSETQ. CDR3 amino acids: CASSPGLEIINQPQHF. In nucleotides, the CDR3 is TGCGCCAGCAGCCCGGGACTGGAGATTATTAATCAGCCCCAGCATTTT.

This clone has a handful of counts. The chain links TRBV28 to TRBJ1-1; 7 bases match TRBD1. The CDR3 is made up of 15 amino acids. Germline-derived CDR1 and CDR2 are MDHEN and SYDVKM. J was trimmed by 1 base and V by 2 bases; bases with no gene match: 4. This chain's CDR3 is CASSLEGAGNTEAFF. CDR3 coding DNA: TGTGCCAGCAGTTTAGAGGGGGCAGGGAACACTGAAGCTTTCTTT.

This sequence joins TRBV4-2 and TRBJ2-7; 9 nucleotides align to TRBD2. This CDR3 contains 15 residues. Trimming removed 1 base from V and 2 bases from J; junction bases left unmatched: 3. CDR1 is LGHNA, CDR2 YNFKEQ, per germline. The CDR3 region is CASSQGLAEPYEQYF. The CDR3 coding sequence is TGTGCCAGCAGCCAAGGACTAGCGGAGCCCTACGAGCAGTACTTC.